This paragraph covers one TCR beta chain sequence. Antigen unknown. The CDR3 totals 14 residues. J gave up 0 bases and V 5 bases, and 3 bases lay outside the gene matches. Germline V gene data show CDR1 as SGHVS and CDR2 as FQNEAQ. These data originate in a study of response to subunit inactivated influenza vaccine. MiXCR, applied by TCRdb to the RT-PCR reads, yields one record per CDR3 protein. The sample lists approximately 730,000 distinct CDR3 sequences; approximately 15% were seen once. Regarding the study as a whole: T cells newly recruited by each seasonal influenza vaccination are few, the authors suggested.

The sample consisted of PBMCs from blood, taken around 15 days before vaccination. The clonotype was recovered from a man aged 50 to 60 who received an inactivated influenza vaccine. This sequence joins TRBV7-8 and TRBJ2-7, with 8 positions matching TRBD1. The CDR3 coding sequence is TGTGCCAGCAGCCTGACAGGGGACTCCTACGAGCAGTACTTC. Translating gives CASSLTGDSYEQYF. Based on the CDR3 plus reference TRBV7-8 and TRBJ2-7, the full variable domain is GAGVSQSPRYKVAKRGQDVALRCDPISGHVSLFWYQQALGQGPEFLTYFQNEAQLDKSGLPSDRFFAERPEGSVSTLKIQRTQQEDSAVYLCASSLTGDSYEQYFGPGTRLTVT.